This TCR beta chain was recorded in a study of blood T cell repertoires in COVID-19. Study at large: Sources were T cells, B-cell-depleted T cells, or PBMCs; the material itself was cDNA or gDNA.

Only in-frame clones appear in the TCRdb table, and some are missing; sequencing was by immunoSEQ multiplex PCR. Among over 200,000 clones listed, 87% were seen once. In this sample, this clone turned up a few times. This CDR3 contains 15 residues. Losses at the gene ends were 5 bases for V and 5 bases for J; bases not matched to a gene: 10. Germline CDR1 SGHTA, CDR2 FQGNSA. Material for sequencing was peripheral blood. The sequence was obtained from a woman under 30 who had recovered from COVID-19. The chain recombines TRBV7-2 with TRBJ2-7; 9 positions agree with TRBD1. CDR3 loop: CASSLWGQGSNEQYF. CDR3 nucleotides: TGTGCCAGCAGCCTGTGGGGACAGGGATCCAACGAGCAGTACTTC. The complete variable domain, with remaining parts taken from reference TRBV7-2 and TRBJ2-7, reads GAGVSQSPSNKVTEKGKDVELRCDPISGHTALYWYRQSLGQGLEFLIYFQGNSAPDKSGLPSDRFSAERTGGSVSTLTIQRTQQEDSAVYLCASSLWGQGSNEQYFGPGTRLTVT.